This T cell receptor (beta chain) appears in the sequencing data of a study of CD8+ T cells in alopecia areata. Study-level results: Clonality in the scalp and expanded CD8+ clones ranked among the top 100 were significantly decreased by tofacitinib. TCR sharing was clearer in mice than between patients, perhaps partly owing to patient HLA diversity.

Treatment of the sample: oral pan-JAK inhibitor, 5-10 mg twice daily. Peripheral blood and lesional scalp punch biopsies were taken from alopecia areata patients. There are a few counts of this clone. The antigen is not known. In each case, RNA was isolated and then reverse transcribed into cDNA as the sequencing template. Here immunoSEQ multiplex PCR was the method, and the copy in TCRdb shows in-frame clones only, minus some. The repertoire holds more than 200,000 clones, 40% to 55% seen once, with approximately 2.4% in the top ten. The V gene lost 6 bases and the J gene lost 0 bases, with 15 bases spanning the gap. Looked up from germline, CDR1 is LGHNT and CDR2 is FRNRAP. The CDR3 has 16 amino acids.

This clonotype originated in a human donor with alopecia areata. This sequence joins TRBV12-5 and TRBJ2-4, with D tentatively TRBD1 (6 bases). The sample in question was CD4+ T cells sorted from blood, obtained at approximately week 36, from a patient treated with tofacitinib. The CDR3 here is CASGTDRSLAKNIQYF. CDR3 sequence (DNA): TGTGCTAGTGGCACAGACAGGTCCTTAGCCAAAAACATTCAGTACTTC.